These 24 T cell receptor beta chains were sequenced from one sample in a study of cytomegalovirus exposure and HLA in healthy donors (dated by TCRdb to between 2016 and 2019). The method was the immunoSEQ multiplex PCR assay. The table was pulled from immuneACCESS by TCRdb, which kept in-frame rearrangements only. Such tables lose some clones; where checked, under half of the loss comes from unresolved V genes, and the rest has no known cause. This sample holds about 110,000 clones; about 94% were observed only once. The ten largest clones capture around 0.65% of the sample. The sample was PBMCs. Receptors were obtained from a woman under 30 in good health and CMV-seronegative.

The V and J genes are TRBV6-4 and TRBJ2-7; 7 bases are shared with TRBD1. Germline CDR1 and CDR2: MRHNA and SNTAGT. Trimming removed 2 bases from V and 5 bases from J; junction bases left unmatched: 6. The CDR3 spans 14 residues. CDR3 nucleotide sequence: TGTGCCAGCAGTGACAGGACAGGTCCCCACGAGCAGTACTTC. The encoded protein is CASSDRTGPHEQYF.

V and J are TRBV7-2 and TRBJ1-3; 8 bases line up with TRBD1. There are 16 residues in the CDR3. CDR1 is SGHTA and CDR2 is FQGNSA in the germline V gene. Trimming cost V 1 base and J 0 bases; bases outside gene matches: 2. The CDR3 nucleotides read TGTGCCAGCAGCTTAGGGGACAGGTTCTCTGGAAACACCATATATTTT. This gives the protein CASSLGDRFSGNTIYF.

The J gene is TRBJ1-1, the V gene TRBV7-2; D is unclear. V lost 0 bases to trimming and J lost 4 bases, with 12 bases between them. The CDR3 runs 15 residues. Germline assignment: CDR1 SGHTA and CDR2 FQGNSA. CDR3 nucleotides: TGTGCCAGCAGCTTAGCAGGTGGAACAGCCACTGAAGCTTTCTTT. Amino acids: CASSLAGGTATEAFF.

The chain couples TRBV18 to TRBJ1-2, with 10 bases lining up with TRBD1. The CDR3 loop spans 16 amino acids. Unmatched junction bases numbered 9, after V lost 3 bases and J lost 5 bases. Germline lookup yields CDR1 KGHSH and CDR2 LQKENI. The DNA of the CDR3 is TGTGCCAGCTCACCGACCGGGACAGGGGCCCAATATGGCTACACCTTC. Translated: CASSPTGTGAQYGYTF. The full variable domain, with the rest looked up from reference TRBV18 and TRBJ1-2, is NAGVMQNPRHLVRRRGQEARLRCSPMKGHSHVYWYRQLPEEGLKFMVYLQKENIIDESGMPKERFSAEFPKEGPSILRIQQVVRGDSAAYFCASSPTGTGAQYGYTFGSGTRLTVV.

This chain links TRBV7-9 with TRBJ2-7; TRBD2 agrees at 8 bases. There are 15 residues in the CDR3. V shed 5 bases and J 0 bases; nucleotides not matched to a gene: 6. The V gene's germline CDR1 is SEHNR and CDR2 FQNEAQ (reference sequence). The CDR3 loop is CASSLERGSSYEQYF. In nucleotides, the CDR3 is TGTGCCAGCAGCCTGGAGCGGGGGAGCTCCTACGAGCAGTACTTC.

CDR3 in amino acids: CASSLGLRGDNTGELFF. DNA for the CDR3: TGTGCCAGCAGCTTAGGGCTCCGGGGGGACAACACCGGGGAGCTGTTTTTT. The chain is built from TRBV11-3 and TRBJ2-2; 7 nucleotides line up with TRBD2. The CDR3 sequence is 17 residues long. The ends lost 1 base at V and 2 bases at J; junction bases unmatched: 7. CDR1 and CDR2 from the germline V gene are SGHNT and YENEEA. The variable domain in full, completed from reference TRBV11-3 and TRBJ2-2, reads EAGVVQSPRYKIIEKKQPVAFWCNPISGHNTLYWYLQNLGQGPELLIRYENEEAVDDSQLPKDRFSAERLKGVDSTLKIQPAELGDSAVYLCASSLGLRGDNTGELFFGEGSRLTVL.

The chain carries TRBV19 and TRBJ1-5; 9 nucleotides agree with TRBD1. The length of the CDR3 is 15 residues. The germline gives CDR1 LNHDA, CDR2 SQIVND (reference sequence). V gave up 3 bases and J gave up 3 bases; unmatched junction bases: 3. CDR3 amino acids: CASSIDRGYNQPQHF. CDR3 sequence (DNA): TGTGCCAGTAGTATCGACAGGGGGTACAATCAGCCCCAGCATTTT.

The chain recombines TRBV4-3 with TRBJ2-7; 9 bases align to TRBD1. Germline-derived CDR1 and CDR2 are LGHNA and YSLEER. Germline trimming cut 0 bases from V and 2 bases from J; bases unmatched to any gene: 5. This CDR3 comprises 16 residues. CDR3 in DNA: TGCGCCAGCAGCCAAGATGAGGGGACAGGGACCTACGAGCAGTACTTC. Translated: CASSQDEGTGTYEQYF.

This clone was found once. The CDR3 loop reads CAWRGRYEQYF. CDR3 DNA: TGTGCCTGGAGGGGCAGGTACGAGCAGTACTTC. The V call is TRBV30, the J call TRBJ2-7; D remains unclear. Germline V gives CDR1 GTSNPN, CDR2 SVGIG (reference sequence). Between the trimmed V and J ends, which lost 3 bases and 4 bases, there was a span of 7 bases. The CDR3 has 11 amino acids.

The CDR3 reads CASSSREQGGIEKLFF. CDR3 sequence (DNA): TGTGCCAGCAGCTCGAGAGAACAGGGAGGGATCGAAAAACTGTTTTTT. J is TRBJ1-4 and V is TRBV5-6; possible D gene TRBD1, 6 bases. Per the germline V gene, CDR1 is SGHDT and CDR2 is YYEEEE. Trimming pared 3 bases from V and 8 bases from J, leaving 20 bases between. This CDR3 is built from 16 residues.

The V gene is TRBV5-1, the J gene TRBJ1-2; a weak D match, TRBD1 (6 bases). The germline CDR1 and CDR2 sequences are SGHRS and YFSETQ. The CDR3 extends over 15 amino acids. The V and J ends lost 3 bases and 5 bases respectively, with 17 bases between them. CDR3 DNA sequence: TGCGCCAGCAGCTCTAGCAGCCCGACAGGATATGGCTACACCTTC. This gives the protein CASSSSSPTGYGYTF.

The V gene is TRBV4-1, the J gene TRBJ2-5; 10 bases are a match to TRBD1. CDR3 length equals 15 residues. CDR1 is MGHRA, CDR2 YSYEKL, per germline. Germline trimming cut 0 bases from V and 4 bases from J; bases unmatched to any gene: 2. CDR3 loop: CASSQEGTGAETQYF. The CDR3 DNA sequence: TGCGCCAGCAGCCAAGAAGGGACAGGGGCAGAGACCCAGTACTTC.

The chain combines TRBV27 with TRBJ2-1; TRBD2 might be the D (6 bases). Trimming removed 5 bases from V and 4 bases from J, with 21 bases in between. Germline V CDR1 and CDR2: MNHEY, SMNVEV (reference sequence). The CDR3 has 17 residues. The CDR3 loop is CASSQSSGAGIYNEQFF. CDR3 DNA sequence: TGTGCCAGCAGTCAGTCCTCGGGAGCGGGCATATACAATGAGCAGTTCTTC.

The chain recombines TRBV7-3 with TRBJ2-3; D is uncertain. The CDR3 extends over 16 amino acids. Deletions cut 5 bases from V and 0 bases from J, with 15 bases between. CDR1 is SGHTA and CDR2 is FQGTGA in the germline V gene. The CDR3 DNA reads TGTGCCAGCAGCCCCGACCGATGGGCTAGCACAGATACGCAGTATTTT. Residues: CASSPDRWASTDTQYF.

The chain carries TRBV28 and TRBJ1-1; TRBD1 is a possible D gene (6 bases). Germline V gives CDR1 MDHEN, CDR2 SYDVKM. V lost 5 bases and J 1 base, leaving 8 bases between the germline ends. CDR3 size: 13 residues. CDR3 DNA sequence: TGTGCCAGCAGTCAACAGGGGAACACTGAAGCTTTCTTT. This encodes CASSQQGNTEAFF.

The chain joins TRBV7-9 to TRBJ1-3, with TRBD1 identical over 12 bases. Germline CDR1 and CDR2: SEHNR and FQNEAQ (reference sequence). V lost 5 bases, J lost 3 bases, and 2 bases stayed unmatched. The length of the CDR3 is 15 residues. CDR3 amino acids: CASSRDRGLGNTIYF. The CDR3 DNA reads TGTGCCAGCAGCCGGGACAGGGGGCTTGGAAACACCATATATTTT.

The rearrangement links TRBV5-1 to TRBJ2-1; a possible D gene is TRBD2 (5 bases). V lost 1 base and J lost 8, with 13 bases in between. CDR1 and CDR2 (germline): SGHRS, YFSETQ. The CDR3 consists of 14 residues. This chain's CDR3 is CASSLPEGTYEQFF. The CDR3 region has the DNA TGCGCCAGCAGCTTGCCTGAGGGTACATATGAGCAGTTCTTC.

The genes are TRBV2 and TRBJ2-3; maybe TRBD1 (5 bases). This CDR3 is built from 15 residues. CDR1 is SNHLY and CDR2 is FYNNEI in the germline V gene. Trimming stripped 7 bases from V and 0 bases from J, with 14 bases between. This chain's CDR3 is CASIFDSPSTDTQYF. DNA for the CDR3: TGTGCCAGCATTTTTGACAGCCCTAGCACAGATACGCAGTATTTT.

This clone was seen just once. The chain employs TRBV4-3 and TRBJ1-1, with TRBD1 identical over 9 bases. The length of the CDR3 is 17 residues. Germline-derived CDR1 and CDR2 are LGHNA and YSLEER. V dropped 1 base and J dropped 5; count of bases not matched to a gene: 11. This CDR3 reads CASSQAAGQGWRTEAFF. The CDR3 DNA reads TGCGCCAGCAGCCAAGCGGCGGGACAGGGTTGGAGGACTGAAGCTTTCTTT.

This rearrangement joins TRBV12-5 to TRBJ2-1; the D gene is possibly TRBD2 (6 bases). This CDR3 spans 14 amino acids. Per germline, CDR1 LGHNT and CDR2 FRNRAP. V lost 1 base, J lost 6 bases, and 10 bases lay in between. Here the CDR3 reads CASGLGGGSNEQFF. For the CDR3, the DNA is TGTGCTAGTGGTTTGGGGGGAGGAAGCAATGAGCAGTTCTTC.

Details on this clone: At one end the junction does not follow the germline gene, possibly because of a read error. The rearrangement uses TRBV28 and TRBJ2-3; 7 nucleotides agree with TRBD1. Germline V gene sequence: CDR1 MDHEN, CDR2 SYDVKM. This CDR3 is built from 15 residues. CDR3 loop: CASTPRRDSRDTQYF. The DNA of the CDR3 is TGTGCCAGCACCCCCCGCCGGGACAGCAGAGATACGCAGTATTTT.

The chain joins TRBV28 to TRBJ2-3, with D tentatively TRBD2 (5 bases). Trimming shortened V by 6 bases and J by 7 bases, and 26 bases separated the two germline ends. Germline V gives CDR1 MDHEN, CDR2 SYDVKM. The CDR3 runs 17 residues. In nucleotides, the CDR3 is TGTGCCAGCAGGGAGGAAGGTGGAGCAGAAACACGGAATACGCAGTATTTT. Translated, it gives CASREEGGAETRNTQYF.

CDR3 loop: CSVRTLALTLGEQFF. The CDR3 region has the DNA TGCAGCGTTCGGACTCTCGCCTTGACACTGGGCGAGCAGTTCTTC. The chain joins TRBV29-1 to TRBJ2-1; TRBD2 is a possible D gene (5 bases). V shed 5 bases and J shed 10 bases, with 24 bases lying between them. The CDR3 runs to 15 residues. The germline gives CDR1 SQVTM, CDR2 ANQGSEA.

This chain joins TRBV28 and TRBJ2-5; D not resolved. Deletions cut 4 bases from V and 5 bases from J, with 8 bases between. The CDR3 is 12 residues long. Germline V gene data show CDR1 as MDHEN and CDR2 as SYDVKM. The CDR3 here is CASSSPGETQYF. CDR3 sequence (DNA): TGTGCCAGCAGTTCCCCCGGGGAGACCCAGTACTTC.